In its sample, the clone carrying this T cell receptor beta chain was seen many times. V lost 1 base to trimming and J lost 4 bases, with 10 bases between them. The germline gives CDR1 SNHLY, CDR2 FYNNEI. The CDR3 contains 15 residues. This sample is part of a study of early T cells in non-severe SARS-CoV-2 infection. Unique molecular identifiers were attached to individual cDNA molecules. TCRdb re-called the 5' RACE reads through MiXCR, storing one row per CDR3 protein. Here the sample spans just over 65,000 distinct CDR3 sequences, under 15% being singletons. This chain links TRBV2 with TRBJ2-2; D unclear. The sequence came from an adult who was a healthcare worker with PCR-confirmed SARS-CoV-2 infection or an uninfected control (not recorded which). What was sequenced was whole blood. CDR3 coding DNA: TGTGCCAGCAGTGAAGTTGCAGGCAGCACCGGGGAGCTGTTTTTT. The encoded protein is CASSEVAGSTGELFF.